This T cell receptor beta chain was found in a study of blood T cell repertoires in COVID-19. Per the germline V gene, CDR1 is SNHLY and CDR2 is FYNNEI. The V and J ends lost 6 bases and 10 bases respectively, with 22 bases between them. This CDR3 has 15 amino acids. Using immunoSEQ multiplex PCR, the repertoire was profiled, and TCRdb retains in-frame clones only, with some absent. The sample shows under 250,000 clones, over 90% of them seen only once. The genes are TRBV2 and TRBJ1-5; unclear D gene. The receptor was derived from a young man with COVID-19, enrolled during active disease. Sequences were obtained from peripheral blood. The DNA for the CDR3 is TGTGCCAGCAGCTTAGAATCCGTCGCTAGTGTCCCCCAGCATTTT. It is translated as CASSLESVASVPQHF.